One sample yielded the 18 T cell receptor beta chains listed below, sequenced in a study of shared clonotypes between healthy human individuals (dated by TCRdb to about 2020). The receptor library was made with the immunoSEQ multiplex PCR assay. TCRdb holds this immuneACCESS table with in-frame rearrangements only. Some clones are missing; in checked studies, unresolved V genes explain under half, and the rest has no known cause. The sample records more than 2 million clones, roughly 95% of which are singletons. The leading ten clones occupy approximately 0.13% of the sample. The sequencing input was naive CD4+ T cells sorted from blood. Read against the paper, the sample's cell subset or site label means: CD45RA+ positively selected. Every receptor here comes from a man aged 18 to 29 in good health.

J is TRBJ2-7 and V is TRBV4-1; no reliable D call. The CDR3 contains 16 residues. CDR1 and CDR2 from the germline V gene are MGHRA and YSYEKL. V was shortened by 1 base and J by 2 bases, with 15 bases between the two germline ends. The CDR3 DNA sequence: TGCGCCAGCAGCCAAGGGAGTTGGGCAGCTCCCTACGAGCAGTACTTC. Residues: CASSQGSWAAPYEQYF.

DNA for the CDR3: TGTGCCTCGGAGATTGGAGGGACTGGAAACACCATATATTTT. Translation gives CASEIGGTGNTIYF. The chain has TRBV30 and TRBJ1-3; D remains ambiguous. The CDR3 contains 14 residues. Trimming took 7 bases from V and 2 from J, leaving 15 bases between them. Germline loops: CDR1 GTSNPN, CDR2 SVGIG (reference sequence).

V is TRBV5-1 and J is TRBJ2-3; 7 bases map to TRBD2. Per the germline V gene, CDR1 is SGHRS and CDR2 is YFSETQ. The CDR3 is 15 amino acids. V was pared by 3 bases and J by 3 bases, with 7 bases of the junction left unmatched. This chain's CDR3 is CASSSRGRGTDTQYF. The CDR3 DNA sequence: TGCGCCAGCAGCTCCAGAGGGCGGGGGACAGATACGCAGTATTTT. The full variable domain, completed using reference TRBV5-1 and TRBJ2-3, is KAGVTQTPRYLIKTRGQQVTLSCSPISGHRSVSWYQQTPGQGLQFLFEYFSETQRNKGNFPGRFSGRQFSNSRSEMNVSTLELGDSALYLCASSSRGRGTDTQYFGPGTRLTVL.

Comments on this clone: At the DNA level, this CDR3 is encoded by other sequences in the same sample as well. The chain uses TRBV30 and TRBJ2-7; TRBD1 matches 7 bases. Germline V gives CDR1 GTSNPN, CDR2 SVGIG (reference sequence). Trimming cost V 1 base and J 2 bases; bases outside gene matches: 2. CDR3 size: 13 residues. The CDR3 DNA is TGTGCCTGGAGTGGGGACAGAACCTACGAGCAGTACTTC. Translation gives CAWSGDRTYEQYF.

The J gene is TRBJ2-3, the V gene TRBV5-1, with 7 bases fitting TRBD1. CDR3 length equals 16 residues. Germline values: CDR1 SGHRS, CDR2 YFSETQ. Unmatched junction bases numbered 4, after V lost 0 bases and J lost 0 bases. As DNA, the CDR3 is TGCGCCAGCAGCTTGGAGTTGGACAGGAGCACAGATACGCAGTATTTT. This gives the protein CASSLELDRSTDTQYF. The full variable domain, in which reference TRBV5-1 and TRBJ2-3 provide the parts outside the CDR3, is KAGVTQTPRYLIKTRGQQVTLSCSPISGHRSVSWYQQTPGQGLQFLFEYFSETQRNKGNFPGRFSGRQFSNSRSEMNVSTLELGDSALYLCASSLELDRSTDTQYFGPGTRLTVL.

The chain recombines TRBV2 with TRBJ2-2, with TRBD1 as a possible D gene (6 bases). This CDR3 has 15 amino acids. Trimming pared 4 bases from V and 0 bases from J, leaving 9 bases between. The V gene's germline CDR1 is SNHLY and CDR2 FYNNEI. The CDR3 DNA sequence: TGTGCCAGCAGTGCACAGGGATCGAACACCGGGGAGCTGTTTTTT. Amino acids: CASSAQGSNTGELFF.

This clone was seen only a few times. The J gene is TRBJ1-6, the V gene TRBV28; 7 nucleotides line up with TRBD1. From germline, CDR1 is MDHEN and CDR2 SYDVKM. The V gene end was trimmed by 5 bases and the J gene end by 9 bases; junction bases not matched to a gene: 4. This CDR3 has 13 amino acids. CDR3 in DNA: TGTGCCAGCAGTAACAGGGGTGCTTCACCCCTCCACTTT. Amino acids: CASSNRGASPLHF.

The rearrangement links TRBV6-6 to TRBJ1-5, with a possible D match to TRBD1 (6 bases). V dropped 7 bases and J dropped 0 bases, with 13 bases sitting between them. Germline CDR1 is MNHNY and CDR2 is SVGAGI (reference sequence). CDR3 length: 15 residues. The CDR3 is CASTKGGYSNQPQHF. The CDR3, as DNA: TGTGCCAGCACCAAGGGGGGGTATAGCAATCAGCCCCAGCATTTT.

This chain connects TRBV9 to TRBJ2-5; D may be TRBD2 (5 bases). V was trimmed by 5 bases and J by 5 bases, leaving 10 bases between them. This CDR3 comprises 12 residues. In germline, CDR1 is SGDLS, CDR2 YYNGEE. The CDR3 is CASSLTGETQYF. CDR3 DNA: TGTGCCAGCAGTCTAACGGGGGAGACCCAGTACTTC.

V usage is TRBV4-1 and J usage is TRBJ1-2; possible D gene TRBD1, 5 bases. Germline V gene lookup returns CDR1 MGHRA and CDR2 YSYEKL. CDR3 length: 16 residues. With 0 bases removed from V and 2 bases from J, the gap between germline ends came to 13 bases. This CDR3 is CASSQDWGQANYGYTF. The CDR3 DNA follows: TGCGCCAGCAGCCAAGATTGGGGCCAGGCAAACTATGGCTACACCTTC.

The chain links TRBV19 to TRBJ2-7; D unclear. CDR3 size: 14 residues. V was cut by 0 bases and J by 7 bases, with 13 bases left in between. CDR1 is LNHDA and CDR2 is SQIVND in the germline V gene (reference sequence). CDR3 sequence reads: CASSIDTRRGEQYF. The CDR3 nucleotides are TGTGCCAGTAGTATAGACACCAGGCGAGGAGAGCAGTACTTC.

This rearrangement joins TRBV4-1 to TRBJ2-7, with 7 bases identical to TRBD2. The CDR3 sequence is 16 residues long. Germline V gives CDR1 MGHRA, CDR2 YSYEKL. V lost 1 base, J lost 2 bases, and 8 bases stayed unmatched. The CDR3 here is CASSQVPVGGPYEQYF. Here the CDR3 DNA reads TGCGCCAGCAGCCAAGTTCCCGTGGGAGGGCCCTACGAGCAGTACTTC.

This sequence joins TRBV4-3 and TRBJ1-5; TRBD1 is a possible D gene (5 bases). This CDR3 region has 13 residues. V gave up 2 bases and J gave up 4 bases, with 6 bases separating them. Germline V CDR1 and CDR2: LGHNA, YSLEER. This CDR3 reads CASSQRTNQPQHF. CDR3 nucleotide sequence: TGCGCCAGCAGCCAACGGACAAATCAGCCCCAGCATTTT.

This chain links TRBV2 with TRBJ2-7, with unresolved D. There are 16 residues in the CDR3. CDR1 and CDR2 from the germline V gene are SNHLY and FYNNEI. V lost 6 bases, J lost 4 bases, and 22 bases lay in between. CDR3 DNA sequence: TGTGCCAGCAGATATAGCATCGTCTCGGAGTTTTACGAGCAGTACTTC. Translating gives CASRYSIVSEFYEQYF.

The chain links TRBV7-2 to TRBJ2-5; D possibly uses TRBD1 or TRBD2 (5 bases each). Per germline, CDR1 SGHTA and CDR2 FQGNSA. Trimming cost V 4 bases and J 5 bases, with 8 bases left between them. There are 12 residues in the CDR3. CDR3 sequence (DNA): TGTGCCAGCAGCTACGGGGACGAGACCCAGTACTTC. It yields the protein CASSYGDETQYF.

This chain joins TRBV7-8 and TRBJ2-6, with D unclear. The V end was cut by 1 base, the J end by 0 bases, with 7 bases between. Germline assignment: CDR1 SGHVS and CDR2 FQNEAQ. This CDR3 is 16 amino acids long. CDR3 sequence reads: CASSLVVASGANVLTF. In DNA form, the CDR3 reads TGTGCCAGCAGCTTAGTTGTGGCCTCTGGGGCCAACGTCCTGACTTTC.

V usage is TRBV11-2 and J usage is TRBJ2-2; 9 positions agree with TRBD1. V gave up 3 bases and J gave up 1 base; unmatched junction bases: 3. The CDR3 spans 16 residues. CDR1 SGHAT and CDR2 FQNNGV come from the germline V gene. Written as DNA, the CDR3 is TGTGCCAGCAGCTTGCGGGGACAGGGGAACACCGGGGAGCTGTTTTTT. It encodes CASSLRGQGNTGELFF.

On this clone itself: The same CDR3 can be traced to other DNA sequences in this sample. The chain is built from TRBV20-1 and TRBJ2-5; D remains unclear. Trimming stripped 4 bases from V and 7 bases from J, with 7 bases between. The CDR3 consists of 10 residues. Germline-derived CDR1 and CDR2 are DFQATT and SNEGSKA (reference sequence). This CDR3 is CSAISGTQYF. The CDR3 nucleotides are TGCAGTGCTATAAGTGGGACCCAGTACTTC.